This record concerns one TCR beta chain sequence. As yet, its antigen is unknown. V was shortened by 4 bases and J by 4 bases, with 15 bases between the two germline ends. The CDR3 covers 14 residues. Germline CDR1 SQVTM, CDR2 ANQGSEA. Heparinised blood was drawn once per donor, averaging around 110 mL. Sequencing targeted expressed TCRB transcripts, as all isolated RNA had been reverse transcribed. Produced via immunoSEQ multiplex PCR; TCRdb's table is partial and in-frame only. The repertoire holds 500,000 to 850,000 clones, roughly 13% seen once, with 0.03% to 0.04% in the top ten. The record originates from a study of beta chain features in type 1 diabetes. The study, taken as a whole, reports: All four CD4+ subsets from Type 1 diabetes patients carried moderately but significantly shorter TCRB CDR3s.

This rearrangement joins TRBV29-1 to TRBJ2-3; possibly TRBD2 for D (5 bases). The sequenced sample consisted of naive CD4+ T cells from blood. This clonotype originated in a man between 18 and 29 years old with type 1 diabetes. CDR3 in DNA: TGCAGCGTTGTCCCGGGAAAGTCTCCAGATACGCAGTATTTT. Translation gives CSVVPGKSPDTQYF.